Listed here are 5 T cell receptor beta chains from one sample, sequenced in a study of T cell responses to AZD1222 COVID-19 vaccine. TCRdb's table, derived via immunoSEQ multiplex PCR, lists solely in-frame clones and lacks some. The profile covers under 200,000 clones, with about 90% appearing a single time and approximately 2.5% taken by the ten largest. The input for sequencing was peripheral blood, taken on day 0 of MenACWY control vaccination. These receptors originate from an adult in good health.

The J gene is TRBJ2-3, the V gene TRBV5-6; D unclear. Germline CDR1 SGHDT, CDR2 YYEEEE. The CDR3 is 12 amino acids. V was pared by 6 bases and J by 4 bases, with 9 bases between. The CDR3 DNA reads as TGTGCCAGCAAAGGCCCCTCAGATACGCAGTATTTT. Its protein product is CASKGPSDTQYF.

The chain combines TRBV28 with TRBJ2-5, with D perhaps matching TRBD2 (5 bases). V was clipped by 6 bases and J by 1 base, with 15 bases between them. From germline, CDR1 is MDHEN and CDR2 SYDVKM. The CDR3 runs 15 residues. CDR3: CASSPPTGVQETQYF. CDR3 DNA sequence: TGTGCCAGCAGCCCCCCAACCGGGGTCCAAGAGACCCAGTACTTC.

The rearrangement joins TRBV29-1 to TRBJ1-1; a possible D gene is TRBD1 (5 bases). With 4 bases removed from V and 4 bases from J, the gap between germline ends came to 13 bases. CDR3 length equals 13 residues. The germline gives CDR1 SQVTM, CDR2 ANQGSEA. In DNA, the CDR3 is TGCAGCGTTGGATCAGGGTTTAGCACTGAAGCTTTCTTT. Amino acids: CSVGSGFSTEAFF. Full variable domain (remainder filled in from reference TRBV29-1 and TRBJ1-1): SAVISQKPSRDICQRGTSLTIQCQVDSQVTMMFWYRQQPGQSLTLIATANQGSEATYESGFVIDKFPISRPNLTFSTLTVSNMSPEDSSIYLCSVGSGFSTEAFFGQGTRLTVV.

CDR3 DNA: TGTGCCAGCAGGGGGGCAGGGCCTCAGCCCCAGCATTTT. Translated: CASRGAGPQPQHF. The V call is TRBV2, the J call TRBJ1-5, with D perhaps matching TRBD1 (6 bases). This CDR3 is 13 amino acids long. Germline CDR1 and CDR2: SNHLY and FYNNEI. V shed 6 bases and J shed 6 bases, with 12 bases lying between them.

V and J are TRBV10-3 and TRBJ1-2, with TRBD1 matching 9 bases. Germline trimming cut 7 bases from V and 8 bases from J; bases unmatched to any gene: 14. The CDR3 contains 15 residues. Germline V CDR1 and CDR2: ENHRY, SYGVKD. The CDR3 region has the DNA TGTGCCATCAACCAACCGGGACAGGGTGTTTGGGGCTACACCTTC. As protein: CAINQPGQGVWGYTF.